Listed below are T cell receptor beta chains from one sample, sequenced in a study of T cell responses to AZD1222 COVID-19 vaccine. Here immunoSEQ multiplex PCR was the method, and the copy in TCRdb shows in-frame clones only, minus some. The sample has approximately 120,000 clones; 80% to 90% are singletons. The sample here was peripheral blood, taken on day 0 of AZD1222 vaccination. The receptors were sampled from an adult in good health. CDR3s include the opening cysteine and the closing phenylalanine or tryptophan. Each record gives: CDR3 protein, CDR3 DNA, clone size, V gene, J gene, D gene. The D gene is left open where the match is weak. Only part of the rows carry a size: once, few, many, or a class if the clone is expanded.

CASSLRAAYPYEQYF,TGTGCCAGCAGCTTACGGGCAGCCTACCCCTACGAGCAGTACTTC,NA,TRBV7-9,TRBJ2-7,NA
CASSLMGGRNEKLFF,TGTGCCAGCAGCTTAATGGGAGGACGTAATGAAAAACTGTTTTTT,NA,TRBV7-2,TRBJ1-4,NA
CASSLSVGVYQPQHF,TGTGCCAGCAGTTTAAGTGTAGGGGTCTATCAGCCCCAGCATTTT,NA,TRBV28,TRBJ1-5,NA
CASSWAHANTEAFF,TGTGCCAGCAGCTGGGCCCACGCAAACACTGAAGCTTTCTTT,NA,TRBV7-8,TRBJ1-1,NA
CSVQGDLGYGYTF,TGCAGTGTACAAGGGGACCTCGGCTATGGCTACACCTTC,NA,TRBV29-1,TRBJ1-2,NA
CASSTGGGVVEKLFF,TGTGCCAGCAGCACGGGCGGGGGAGTGGTTGAAAAACTGTTTTTT,NA,TRBV7-8,TRBJ1-4,NA
CASSPTRTHYNEQFF,TGTGCCAGCAGTCCTACTAGGACTCATTACAATGAGCAGTTCTTC,NA,TRBV28,TRBJ2-1,NA
CASSQDISGEKLFF,TGTGCCAGCAGCCAAGATATATCGGGGGAAAAACTGTTTTTT,NA,TRBV3-1/TRBV3-2,TRBJ1-4,NA
CASSLTGQTNEKLFF,TGTGCCAGCAGCTTGACGGGTCAAACTAATGAAAAACTGTTTTTT,NA,TRBV5-4,TRBJ1-4,NA
CASSKALFSYEQYF,TGTGCCAGTAGTAAGGCGCTATTCTCCTACGAGCAGTACTTC,NA,TRBV19,TRBJ2-7,NA
CASSEAPSFYGYTF,TGTGCCAGCAGTGAAGCCCCGAGCTTCTATGGCTACACCTTC,many,TRBV2,TRBJ1-2,NA
CASSPGQGRTEAFF,TGCGCCAGCAGTCCTGGACAGGGACGCACTGAAGCTTTCTTT,NA,TRBV10-2,TRBJ1-1,TRBD1
CASAGQGDRPQHF,TGTGCCAGCGCGGGACAGGGGGATAGGCCCCAGCATTTT,NA,TRBV6-5,TRBJ1-5,TRBD1
CASFGVPGQGFSQPQHF,TGTGCCAGCTTTGGTGTCCCGGGACAGGGTTTCAGTCAGCCCCAGCATTTT,NA,TRBV28,TRBJ1-5,TRBD1
CASSTQTPSNYGYTF,TGTGCCAGCTCAACTCAGACACCATCTAACTATGGCTACACCTTC,NA,TRBV18,TRBJ1-2,NA
CASSLAPAGGPRGGANVLTF,TGTGCCAGCAGCTTAGCCCCAGCGGGAGGGCCTCGAGGTGGGGCCAACGTCCTGACTTTC,once,TRBV7-8,TRBJ2-6,TRBD2
CASSQRDTIYF,TGTGCCAGCAGCCAGCGAGACACCATATATTTT,once,TRBV11-2,TRBJ1-3,NA
CASSLPRTGEAKEKLFF,TGTGCCAGCAGCTTACCCAGAACCGGAGAGGCTAAAGAAAAACTGTTTTTT,once,TRBV7-9,TRBJ1-4,NA
CASSRGTSFLSTDTQYF,TGTGCCAGCAGCCGGGGGACTAGCTTTCTTAGCACAGATACGCAGTATTTT,NA,TRBV7-2,TRBJ2-3,TRBD2
CASSPSGTIGTQYF,TGTGCCAGCTCACCATCAGGGACAATCGGGACCCAGTACTTC,NA,TRBV18,TRBJ2-5,NA
CAIAPVLSLGNTEAFF,TGTGCCATCGCTCCAGTTTTATCCTTGGGGAACACTGAAGCTTTCTTT,NA,TRBV10-3,TRBJ1-1,NA
CASSSQGVLYEQYF,TGTGCCAGCAGCTCCCAGGGGGTACTCTACGAGCAGTACTTC,NA,TRBV11-2,TRBJ2-7,TRBD1
CASRFQGNYGYTF,TGTGCCAGCAGATTTCAGGGGAACTATGGCTACACCTTC,NA,TRBV6-5,TRBJ1-2,NA
CASSLGTVATNEKLFF,TGTGCCAGCAGCTTAGGGACGGTTGCAACTAATGAAAAACTGTTTTTT,NA,TRBV11-2,TRBJ1-4,NA
CASSLQTQNTGELFF,TGCGCCAGCAGCTTACAAACTCAGAACACCGGGGAGCTGTTTTTT,NA,TRBV5-1,TRBJ2-2,NA
CASQTSGDVTDTQYF,TGCGCCAGCCAGACTAGCGGGGACGTGACAGATACGCAGTATTTT,NA,TRBV5-1,TRBJ2-3,TRBD2
CASSLSPGAGNTIYF,TGTGCCAGCAGCTTATCGCCAGGGGCTGGAAACACCATATATTTT,NA,TRBV7-2,TRBJ1-3,NA
CASSQQGAVGTDTQYF,TGTGCCAGCAGCCAACAGGGGGCTGTTGGTACAGATACGCAGTATTTT,NA,TRBV7-2,TRBJ2-3,TRBD1
CASIQRDALGKLFF,TGTGCCAGCATCCAAAGGGACGCCCTAGGAAAACTGTTTTTT,NA,TRBV28,TRBJ1-4,NA
CASSVRKAAYNEQFF,TGTGCCAGCAGTGTCCGCAAAGCGGCCTACAATGAGCAGTTCTTC,NA,TRBV2,TRBJ2-1,NA
CASSPPSGTPNEQFF,TGTGCCAGCTCACCACCCTCCGGGACTCCGAATGAGCAGTTCTTC,NA,TRBV18,TRBJ2-1,NA
CAWSGWGGINIQYF,TGTGCCTGGAGTGGATGGGGAGGGATTAACATTCAGTACTTC,NA,TRBV30,TRBJ2-4,TRBD2
CASSRHFDPTNEKLFF,TGTGCCAGCAGCCGGCATTTTGACCCCACTAATGAAAAACTGTTTTTT,NA,TRBV9,TRBJ1-4,NA